Following are 20 T cell receptor beta chains from one sample sequenced in a study of T cells in localized non-small cell lung cancer. Profiling relied on immunoSEQ multiplex PCR, and the TCRdb table lists in-frame clones only, not all of them. The table includes about 26,000 clones, approximately 78% detected once. The sequences come from peripheral blood, collected before any cancer treatment. The receptors stem from a woman aged 35 to 70 with stage I lung adenocarcinoma.

This chain connects TRBV6-5 to TRBJ2-2, with a weak D call TRBD1 (5 bases). The CDR3 sequence is 15 residues long. Looked up from germline, CDR1 is MNHEY and CDR2 is SVGAGI. Trimming removed 6 bases from V and 3 bases from J, with 14 bases in between. The CDR3, as DNA: TGTGCCAGCAGACTTCAGGACATGTACACCGGGGAGCTGTTTTTT. Residues: CASRLQDMYTGELFF.

This clone was counted only a few times. The gene calls are TRBV11-2 and TRBJ1-2; 8 bases align to TRBD1. Losses at the gene ends were 6 bases for V and 4 bases for J; bases not matched to a gene: 10. This CDR3 has 15 amino acids. The germline V gene has CDR1 SGHAT and CDR2 FQNNGV. Here the CDR3 reads CASSLGQGHAYGYTF. The CDR3 region has the DNA TGTGCCAGCAGTCTCGGACAGGGCCACGCCTATGGCTACACCTTC.

The chain combines TRBV5-1 with TRBJ2-1; 7 bases agree with TRBD1. J lost 6 bases, V lost 3 bases, and 6 bases had no gene match. Germline V CDR1 and CDR2: SGHRS, YFSETQ. This CDR3 is 14 amino acids long. CDR3: CASSSRTGLNEQFF. The CDR3 region has the DNA TGCGCCAGCAGCTCGAGGACAGGTCTCAATGAGCAGTTCTTC.

The gene calls are TRBV19 and TRBJ1-3, with D maybe TRBD1 (5 bases). The germline gives CDR1 LNHDA, CDR2 SQIVND (reference sequence). The CDR3 extends over 17 amino acids. V lost 2 bases, J lost 0 bases, and 14 bases lay in between. CDR3 nucleotide sequence: TGTGCCAGTAGTATAATTGGAGGGGACCCCTCTGGAAACACCATATATTTT. The encoded protein is CASSIIGGDPSGNTIYF.

This chain links TRBV5-8 with TRBJ2-5; TRBD1 aligns across 10 bases. Germline CDR1 SGHTS, CDR2 YDEGEE. Trimming removed 4 bases from V and 5 bases from J; junction bases left unmatched: 8. The CDR3 is 15 residues long. CDR3 in DNA: TGTGCCAGCAGCCACCGACAGGGGGCAGTGGAGACCCAGTACTTC. It codes for CASSHRQGAVETQYF.

The chain carries TRBV6-5 and TRBJ1-2; unclear D gene. The V gene's germline CDR1 is MNHEY and CDR2 SVGAGI. The CDR3 extends over 10 amino acids. V was pared by 8 bases and J by 7 bases, with 8 bases between. CDR3 amino acids: CASRGAGYTF. The CDR3 DNA is TGTGCCAGCCGAGGCGCTGGCTACACCTTC.

The rearrangement joins TRBV4-3 to TRBJ1-4; D is uncertain. The CDR3 extends over 14 amino acids. Germline CDR1 LGHNA, CDR2 YSLEER. V lost 2 bases, J lost 6 bases, and 10 bases lay in between. The CDR3 DNA reads as TGCGCCAGCAGCCAACGGGCCGTCGATGAAAAACTGTTTTTT. It encodes CASSQRAVDEKLFF.

The chain carries TRBV7-6 and TRBJ1-4; D is possibly TRBD1 (6 bases). This CDR3 is built from 15 residues. V lost 5 bases to trimming and J lost 5 bases, with 15 bases between them. Germline V CDR1 and CDR2: SGHVS, FNYEAQ. The CDR3 coding sequence is TGTGCCAGCAGCACCTTGGACAGCGGGAATGAAAAACTGTTTTTT. Protein sequence: CASSTLDSGNEKLFF.

A single count supports this clone. The chain joins TRBV21-1 to TRBJ1-4; TRBD1 is taken as the D call from the table, unchecked against the DNA. TRBV21-1 is reported as a pseudogene. The CDR3 sequence is 22 residues long. This chain's CDR3 is CASSKAQEEDRGLWCGVEKLFF. CDR3 DNA: TGTGCCAGCAGCAAAGCGCAGGAAGAAGACAGGGGGCTGTGGTGTGGTGTTGAAAAACTGTTTTTT.

This clone was found a few times. This chain uses TRBV9 with TRBJ2-5, with 7 bases fitting TRBD1. CDR3 length: 14 amino acids. The germline CDR1 and CDR2 sequences are SGDLS and YYNGEE. Losses at the gene ends were 3 bases for V and 5 bases for J; bases not matched to a gene: 7. CDR3 nucleotide sequence: TGTGCCAGCAGCGCCCGGGACAGTTATGAGACCCAGTACTTC. Its protein is CASSARDSYETQYF.

The chain employs TRBV2 and TRBJ2-7; maybe TRBD1 (5 bases). Germline loops: CDR1 SNHLY, CDR2 FYNNEI. The V end lost 3 bases, the J end lost 4 bases, and 10 bases lay between the germline ends. There are 13 residues in the CDR3. The CDR3 bases are TGTGCCAGCAGTGAGCAGGGTCTGTACGAGCAGTACTTC. It specifies CASSEQGLYEQYF.

This rearrangement joins TRBV5-6 to TRBJ1-2; possible D gene TRBD1, 5 bases. Germline V gene data show CDR1 as SGHDT and CDR2 as YYEEEE. CDR3 size: 15 residues. Trimming left V 4 bases short and J 5 bases short, with 18 bases between. The CDR3 coding sequence is TGTGCCAGCAGCCCCACGGTGGCGGGGGGGTATGGCTACACCTTC. Encoded protein: CASSPTVAGGYGYTF.

The chain couples TRBV4-1 to TRBJ1-4; unclear D gene. Germline assignment: CDR1 MGHRA and CDR2 YSYEKL. V was shortened by 6 bases and J by 3 bases, with 17 bases between the two germline ends. The CDR3 covers 16 residues. CDR3 DNA: TGCGCCAGCAGACCCGTCGGGAGGGCCTCTAATGAAAAACTGTTTTTT. Encoded protein: CASRPVGRASNEKLFF.

This clone was picked up one time. This rearrangement joins TRBV29-1 to TRBJ2-7, with 8 bases identical to TRBD1. J lost 6 bases, V lost 6 bases, and 13 bases had no gene match. Germline V gene data show CDR1 as SQVTM and CDR2 as ANQGSEA. The CDR3 has 14 amino acids. The CDR3 is CSVRRDRTGAEQYF. For the CDR3, the DNA is TGCAGCGTAAGGAGGGACAGGACAGGAGCCGAGCAGTACTTC.

A single count supports this clone. The chain carries TRBV12-5 and TRBJ1-3, with 7 bases that match TRBD1. Germline CDR1 and CDR2: LGHNT and FRNRAP. J lost 0 bases, V lost 6 bases, and 2 bases had no gene match. This CDR3 comprises 14 residues. The CDR3 DNA reads TGTGCTAGTGGCCGGGACAGCTCTGGAAACACCATATATTTT. As protein: CASGRDSSGNTIYF.

The CDR3 loop reads CASRLGTSNQPQHF. In DNA, the CDR3 is TGTGCCAGCAGACTCGGGACTAGCAATCAGCCCCAGCATTTT. This chain connects TRBV6-6 to TRBJ1-5; possible D gene TRBD1, 5 bases. The CDR3 consists of 14 residues. Looked up from germline, CDR1 is MNHNY and CDR2 is SVGAGI (reference sequence). V gave up 6 bases and J gave up 0 bases, with 9 bases separating them.

The chain has TRBV4-3 and TRBJ1-1; no reliable D call. The CDR3 is 14 amino acids. Germline CDR1 LGHNA, CDR2 YSLEER. V was shortened by 4 bases and J by 5 bases, with 14 bases between the two germline ends. Here the CDR3 DNA reads TGCGCCAGCAGCCGGGTCCTGGGTGAAACTGAAGCTTTCTTT. It is translated as CASSRVLGETEAFF.

The genes are TRBV7-2 and TRBJ1-2, with a tentative D call TRBD1 (6 bases). The V end lost 1 base, the J end lost 4 bases, and 19 bases lay between the germline ends. CDR3 size: 17 residues. The germline V gene has CDR1 SGHTA and CDR2 FQGNSA. CDR3 DNA: TGTGCCAGCAGCTTAGTTGGGGGCGACGGACAGCCCTATGGCTACACCTTC. This sequence encodes CASSLVGGDGQPYGYTF.

As for this clone: A read error may explain this, as a much larger clone is one base away. At the DNA level, this CDR3 is encoded by other sequences in the same sample as well. V usage is TRBV5-5 and J usage is TRBJ2-1; D is possibly TRBD2 (6 bases). CDR1 and CDR2 from the germline V gene are SGHKS and YYEKEE (reference sequence). CDR3 length: 16 residues. DNA of the CDR3: TGTGCTAGCAGCGCGCTTCCGGTACTAGCTTTCGATGAGCAGTTCTTC. Protein product: CASSALPVLAFDEQFF.

The rearrangement links TRBV9 to TRBJ1-3; D not resolved. The V gene lost 2 bases and the J gene lost 0 bases, with 12 bases spanning the gap. This CDR3 comprises 16 residues. Germline V gene sequence: CDR1 SGDLS, CDR2 YYNGEE. The CDR3 sequence: CASSVDRFGSGNTIYF. The CDR3 DNA is TGTGCCAGCAGCGTGGACCGATTTGGCTCTGGAAACACCATATATTTT. Using reference TRBV9 and TRBJ1-3 for the parts outside the CDR3, the full variable domain is DSGVTQTPKHLITATGQRVTLRCSPRSGDLSVYWYQQSLDQGLQFLIQYYNGEERAKGNILERFSAQQFPDLHSELNLSSLELGDSALYFCASSVDRFGSGNTIYFGEGSWLTVV.